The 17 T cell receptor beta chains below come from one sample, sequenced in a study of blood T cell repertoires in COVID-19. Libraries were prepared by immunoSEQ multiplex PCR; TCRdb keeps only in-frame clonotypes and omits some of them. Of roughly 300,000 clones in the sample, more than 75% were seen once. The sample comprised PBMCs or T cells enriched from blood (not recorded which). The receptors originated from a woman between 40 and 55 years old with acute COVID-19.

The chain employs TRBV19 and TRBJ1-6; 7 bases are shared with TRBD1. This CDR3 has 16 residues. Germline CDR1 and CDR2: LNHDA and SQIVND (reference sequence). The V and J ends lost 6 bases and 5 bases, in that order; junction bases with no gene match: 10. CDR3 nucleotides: TGTGCCAGTAGCCCGGACAAGGGGGCAAATAATTCACCCCTCCACTTT. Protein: CASSPDKGANNSPLHF.

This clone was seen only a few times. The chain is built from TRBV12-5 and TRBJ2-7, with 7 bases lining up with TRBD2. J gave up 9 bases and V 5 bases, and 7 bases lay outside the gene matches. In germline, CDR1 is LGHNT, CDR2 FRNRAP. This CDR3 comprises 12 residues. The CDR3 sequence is CASGVSSGVQYF. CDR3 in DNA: TGTGCTAGTGGTGTCAGCAGCGGGGTGCAGTACTTC.

The CDR3 region is CSVEAPSRGDTQYF. The CDR3 nucleotides read TGCAGCGTTGAAGCCCCCTCAAGGGGAGATACGCAGTATTTT. This chain connects TRBV29-1 to TRBJ2-3; D perhaps matches TRBD1 (5 bases). V was clipped by 1 base and J by 5 bases, with 13 bases between them. Germline V gene data show CDR1 as SQVTM and CDR2 as ANQGSEA. The CDR3 consists of 14 residues.

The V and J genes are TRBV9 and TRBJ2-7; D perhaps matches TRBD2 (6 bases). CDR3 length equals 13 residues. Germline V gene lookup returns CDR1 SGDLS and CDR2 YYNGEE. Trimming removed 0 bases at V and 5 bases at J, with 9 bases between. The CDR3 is CASSVVAGHEQYF. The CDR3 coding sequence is TGTGCCAGCAGCGTAGTTGCGGGGCACGAGCAGTACTTC.

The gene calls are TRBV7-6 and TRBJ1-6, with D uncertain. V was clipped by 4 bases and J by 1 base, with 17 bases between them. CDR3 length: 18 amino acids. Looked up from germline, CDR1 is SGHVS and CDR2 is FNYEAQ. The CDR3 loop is CASSSHRHQESYNSPLHF. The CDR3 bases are TGTGCCAGCAGCTCCCACCGACACCAAGAATCCTATAATTCACCCCTCCACTTT.

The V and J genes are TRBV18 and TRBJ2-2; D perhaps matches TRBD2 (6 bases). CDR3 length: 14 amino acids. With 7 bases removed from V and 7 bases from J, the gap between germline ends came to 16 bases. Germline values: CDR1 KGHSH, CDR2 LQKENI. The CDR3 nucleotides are TGTGCCAGCTACCCCGGCGGGGTAATCGGGGAGCTGTTTTTT. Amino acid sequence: CASYPGGVIGELFF.

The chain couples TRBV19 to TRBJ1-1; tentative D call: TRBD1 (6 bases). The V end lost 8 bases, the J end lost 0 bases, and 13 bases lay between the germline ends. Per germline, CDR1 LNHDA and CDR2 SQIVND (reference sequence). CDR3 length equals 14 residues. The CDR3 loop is CASGGAALNTEAFF. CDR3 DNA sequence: TGTGCCAGTGGGGGGGCGGCGCTGAACACTGAAGCTTTCTTT.

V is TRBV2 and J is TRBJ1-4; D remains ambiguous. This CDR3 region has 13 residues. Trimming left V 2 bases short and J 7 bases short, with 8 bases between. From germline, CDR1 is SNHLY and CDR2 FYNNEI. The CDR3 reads CASSELGAEKLFF. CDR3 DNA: TGTGCCAGCAGTGAATTGGGAGCTGAAAAACTGTTTTTT.

The CDR3 coding sequence is TGTGCCAGCAGCCCCCGCCTCAGCGGCACAGATACGCAGTATTTT. Protein: CASSPRLSGTDTQYF. This sequence joins TRBV5-4 and TRBJ2-3; D gene uncertain. This CDR3 is 15 amino acids long. The V gene lost 4 bases and the J gene lost 1 base, with 13 bases spanning the gap. Per germline, CDR1 SGHNT and CDR2 YYREEE (reference sequence).

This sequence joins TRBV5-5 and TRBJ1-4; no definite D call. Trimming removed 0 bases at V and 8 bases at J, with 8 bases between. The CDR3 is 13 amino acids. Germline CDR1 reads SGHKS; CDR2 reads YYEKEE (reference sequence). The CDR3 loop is CASSLGTVEKLFF. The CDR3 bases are TGTGCCAGCAGCTTGGGCACAGTAGAAAAACTGTTTTTT. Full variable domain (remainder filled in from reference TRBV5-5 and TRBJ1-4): DAGVTQSPTHLIKTRGQQVTLRCSPISGHKSVSWYQQVLGQGPQFIFQYYEKEERGRGNFPDRFSARQFPNYSSELNVNALLLGDSALYLCASSLGTVEKLFFGSGTQLSVL.

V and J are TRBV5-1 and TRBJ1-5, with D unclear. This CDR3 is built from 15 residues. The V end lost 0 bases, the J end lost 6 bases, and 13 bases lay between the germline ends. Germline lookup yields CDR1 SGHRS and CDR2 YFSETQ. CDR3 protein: CASSLAGDEGQPQHF. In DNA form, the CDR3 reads TGCGCCAGCAGCTTGGCCGGGGATGAGGGTCAGCCCCAGCATTTT.

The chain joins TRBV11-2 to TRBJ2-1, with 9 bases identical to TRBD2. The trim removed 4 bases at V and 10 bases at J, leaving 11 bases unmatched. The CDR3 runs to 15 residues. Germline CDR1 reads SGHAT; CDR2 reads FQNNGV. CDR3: CASSSGLARTIEQFF. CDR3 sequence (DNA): TGTGCCAGCAGCTCCGGACTAGCGCGTACAATAGAGCAGTTCTTC. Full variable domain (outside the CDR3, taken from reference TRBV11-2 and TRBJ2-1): EAGVAQSPRYKIIEKRQSVAFWCNPISGHATLYWYQQILGQGPKLLIQFQNNGVVDDSQLPKDRFSAERLKGVDSTLKIQPAKLEDSAVYLCASSSGLARTIEQFFGPGTRLTVL.

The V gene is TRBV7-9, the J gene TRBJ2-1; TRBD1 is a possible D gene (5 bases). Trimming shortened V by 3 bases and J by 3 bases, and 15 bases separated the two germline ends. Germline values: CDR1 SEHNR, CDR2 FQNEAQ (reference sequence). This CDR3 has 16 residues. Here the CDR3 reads CASSFSGSDGYNEQFF. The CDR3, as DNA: TGTGCCAGCAGCTTCTCAGGGTCTGATGGCTACAATGAGCAGTTCTTC.

CDR3 in amino acids: CASSQIETGSYNSPLHF. As DNA, the CDR3 is TGTGCCAGCAGCCAAATCGAGACCGGGAGCTATAATTCACCCCTCCACTTT. The rearrangement links TRBV4-2 to TRBJ1-6; D ambiguous. Germline V lookup: CDR1 LGHNA, CDR2 YNFKEQ. The V and J ends lost 2 bases and 3 bases respectively, with 14 bases between them. The CDR3 loop spans 17 amino acids.

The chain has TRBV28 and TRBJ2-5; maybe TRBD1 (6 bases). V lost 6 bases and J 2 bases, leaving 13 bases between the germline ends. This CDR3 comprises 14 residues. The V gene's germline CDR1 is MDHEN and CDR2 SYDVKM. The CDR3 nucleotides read TGTGCCAGCAGAACAGGGTATGGGCAAGAGACCCAGTACTTC. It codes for CASRTGYGQETQYF.

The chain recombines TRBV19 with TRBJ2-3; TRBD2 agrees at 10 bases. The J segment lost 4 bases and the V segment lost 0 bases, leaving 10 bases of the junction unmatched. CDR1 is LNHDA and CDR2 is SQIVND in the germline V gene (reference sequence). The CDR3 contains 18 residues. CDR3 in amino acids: CASSIDLGLAGEADTQYF. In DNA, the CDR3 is TGTGCCAGTAGTATAGATCTCGGGCTAGCGGGAGAAGCAGATACGCAGTATTTT.

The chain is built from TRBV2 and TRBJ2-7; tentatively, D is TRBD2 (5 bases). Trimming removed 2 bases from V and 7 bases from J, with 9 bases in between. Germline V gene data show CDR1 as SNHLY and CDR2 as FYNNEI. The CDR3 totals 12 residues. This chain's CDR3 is CASSETRWEQYF. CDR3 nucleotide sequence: TGTGCCAGCAGTGAAACTAGATGGGAGCAGTACTTC.